A single sample is the source of the 22 T cell receptor beta chains below, sequenced in a study of identical twins. Via MiXCR, TCRdb re-called the 5' RACE reads, giving one row per CDR3 protein. The profile shows 460,000 or so distinct CDR3 sequences, more than 13% of them singletons. The data were also submitted as part of a second study, on yellow fever vaccine responses in identical twins.

The sample was CD4+ T cells sorted from blood. Every receptor here comes from a woman aged 18-29 years in good health.

This clonotype has more than one count but fewer than ten. V usage is TRBV6-2 or TRBV6-3 and J usage is TRBJ2-1, with 13 bases matching TRBD2. In germline, CDR1 is MNHEY, CDR2 SVGEGT. The CDR3 runs 18 residues. The V and J ends lost 2 bases and 6 bases, in that order; junction bases with no gene match: 10. CDR3 DNA sequence: TGTGCCAGCAGTTACACCACGGGGGGGACTAGCGGGATCAATGAGCAGTTCTTC. Its protein is CASSYTTGGTSGINEQFF.

This clonotype was found a few times. The rearrangement uses TRBV6-1 and TRBJ1-5; the D gene is possibly TRBD1 (5 bases). The CDR3 is 14 amino acids. Germline V gene sequence: CDR1 MNHNS, CDR2 SASEGT. Between the trimmed V and J ends, which lost 6 bases and 4 bases, there was a span of 13 bases. CDR3 in DNA: TGTGCCAGCAGCCCTGGACATGGGAATCAGCCCCAGCATTTT. This sequence encodes CASSPGHGNQPQHF.

In this sample, this clonotype turned up a few times. The rearrangement uses TRBV11-2 and TRBJ2-2; D gene unclear. The CDR3 sequence is 15 residues long. The V and J ends lost 1 base and 1 base respectively, with 7 bases between them. In germline, CDR1 is SGHAT, CDR2 FQNNGV. The CDR3 DNA reads TGTGCCAGCAGCTTAGTGGGCTTGAACACCGGGGAGCTGTTTTTT. Its protein is CASSLVGLNTGELFF.

This clonotype was seen a few times. This chain uses TRBV25-1 with TRBJ2-1, with 12 bases fitting TRBD2. Germline loops: CDR1 MGHDK, CDR2 SYGVNS. The V segment lost 8 bases and the J segment 2 bases; nucleotides outside the gene matches: 10. The CDR3 has 17 residues. The DNA of the CDR3 is TGTGCCAGCGCCCCGGGACTAGCGGGCCCCGCCTACAATGAGCAGTTCTTC. Protein product: CASAPGLAGPAYNEQFF.

This clonotype showed up just a few times. V gene TRBV3-1 combines with J gene TRBJ2-1, with 9 bases aligning to TRBD1. CDR1 and CDR2 (germline): LGHDT, YNNKEL (reference sequence). This CDR3 comprises 17 residues. The trim removed 4 bases at V and 4 bases at J, leaving 11 bases unmatched. The CDR3 loop reads CASSLYWGDRVYNEQFF. As DNA, the CDR3 is TGTGCCAGCAGCCTATACTGGGGGGACAGGGTGTACAATGAGCAGTTCTTC.

Concerning this clonotype: Being one base from a much bigger clone, this may be a read error. This chain joins TRBV12-3 or TRBV12-4 and TRBJ2-3; TRBD1 agrees at 8 bases. The CDR3 is 15 residues long. CDR3 nucleotide sequence: TGTGCCTGCAGTCCTACAGACAGGGGTACAGATACGCAGTATTTT. Translation gives CACSPTDRGTDTQYF.

The V call is TRBV6-5, the J call TRBJ1-1; the D gene is possibly TRBD1 (5 bases). The V gene lost 0 bases and the J gene lost 1 base, with 12 bases spanning the gap. The CDR3 covers 16 residues. Germline values: CDR1 MNHEY, CDR2 SVGAGI. CDR3 in amino acids: CASSYSTWTKNTEAFF. The DNA for the CDR3 is TGTGCCAGCAGTTACTCGACTTGGACAAAGAACACTGAAGCTTTCTTT.

The V call is TRBV11-3, the J call TRBJ2-7, with 9 nucleotides matching TRBD2. Germline V CDR1 and CDR2: SGHNT, YENEEA. V lost 3 bases and J lost 3; bases outside the gene matches: 6. The CDR3 totals 15 residues. The CDR3 DNA follows: TGTGCCAGCAGCTTTGGTAGCGGGAGTGTCTACGAGCAGTACTTC. Translated: CASSFGSGSVYEQYF.

The CDR3 sequence is CSARRDSLYNSPLHF. CDR3 sequence (DNA): TGCAGTGCTCGCCGGGACAGTCTTTATAATTCACCCCTCCACTTT. This sequence joins TRBV20-1 and TRBJ1-6; 7 bases are shared with TRBD1. The CDR3 is 15 residues long. After removal of 5 bases from V and 4 bases from J, the junction contained 8 bases not matched to a gene. Germline values: CDR1 DFQATT, CDR2 SNEGSKA (reference sequence).

This clonotype was seen more than once but under ten times. The CDR3 DNA reads as TGCGCCAGCAGCCACATAGGGAGGGACGGAGGGGGGCAGTTCTTC. Translating it yields CASSHIGRDGGGQFF. The rearrangement links TRBV4-1 to TRBJ2-1, with D possibly matching TRBD2 (7 bases). The CDR3 length is 15 residues. V lost 3 bases and J 12 bases, leaving 21 bases between the germline ends. CDR1 MGHRA and CDR2 YSYEKL come from the germline V gene.

This clonotype was observed a few times. The chain couples TRBV3-1 to TRBJ2-7, with 7 bases fitting TRBD1. J gave up 1 base and V 5 bases, and 5 bases lay outside the gene matches. This CDR3 spans 14 amino acids. Germline lookup yields CDR1 LGHDT and CDR2 YNNKEL (reference sequence). In DNA form, the CDR3 reads TGTGCCAGCAGCAACCGGGACAGATCCTACGAGCAGTACTTC. It translates to CASSNRDRSYEQYF.

This clonotype was counted only a few times. In nucleotides, the CDR3 is TGCAGCGTTGGGGGCGGGAGCTCCTACAATGAGCAGTTCTTC. Translated: CSVGGGSSYNEQFF. The J gene is TRBJ2-1, the V gene TRBV29-1, with TRBD2 identical over 7 bases. Germline V gives CDR1 SQVTM, CDR2 ANQGSEA. This CDR3 comprises 14 residues. V gave up 4 bases and J gave up 0 bases; unmatched junction bases: 3.

This CDR3 is CASRWGHQETQYF. CDR3 DNA sequence: TGCGCCTCCCGTTGGGGACACCAAGAGACCCAGTACTTC. V gene TRBV5-1 combines with J gene TRBJ2-5; D assignment may be TRBD1 or TRBD2 (5 bases each). Germline V gene sequence: CDR1 SGHRS, CDR2 YFSETQ. V was trimmed by 10 bases and J by 0 bases, leaving 13 bases between them. The CDR3 loop spans 13 amino acids.

The sample holds a few counts of this clonotype. The CDR3, as DNA: TGCGCCAGCAGCCAATTTGACGGGGGTAGGAATGAGCAGTTCTTC. Amino acids: CASSQFDGGRNEQFF. This chain uses TRBV4-1 with TRBJ2-1, with D maybe TRBD2 (6 bases). The CDR3 contains 15 residues. Germline V lookup: CDR1 MGHRA, CDR2 YSYEKL. The V gene lost 2 bases and the J gene lost 7 bases, with 15 bases spanning the gap.

This clonotype was detected a few times. The chain has TRBV7-9 and TRBJ2-6, with D unclear. This CDR3 region has 16 residues. Per the germline V gene, CDR1 is SEHNR and CDR2 is FQNEAQ (reference sequence). The V end lost 6 bases, the J end lost 0 bases, and 12 bases lay between the germline ends. The CDR3 region is CASSPPLGSGANVLTF. CDR3 DNA sequence: TGTGCCAGCAGTCCTCCCCTGGGCTCTGGGGCCAACGTCCTGACTTTC.

This clonotype was detected a few times. The chain is built from TRBV5-1 and TRBJ1-6; 7 bases align to TRBD1. J lost 4 bases, V lost 0 bases, and 4 bases had no gene match. The CDR3 is made up of 16 amino acids. The germline V gene has CDR1 SGHRS and CDR2 YFSETQ. The CDR3 coding sequence is TGCGCCAGCAGCTTGGGAGGGGGCGAATATAATTCACCCCTCCACTTT. Residues: CASSLGGGEYNSPLHF.

This clonotype showed up just a few times. As DNA, the CDR3 is TGCAGTGCGCCCGGGGGGGGCCCGGGGACTGAAGCTTTCTTT. Translating it yields CSAPGGGPGTEAFF. The V gene is TRBV20-1, the J gene TRBJ1-1; D is possibly TRBD1 (6 bases). CDR1 DFQATT and CDR2 SNEGSKA come from the germline V gene (reference sequence). The CDR3 spans 14 residues. V dropped 6 bases and J dropped 5 bases, with 19 bases sitting between them.

This clonotype was observed a few times. CDR3 amino acids: CASKGFRTGLGELFF. The CDR3, as DNA: TGCGCCAGCAAGGGTTTCCGGACGGGGCTCGGGGAGCTGTTTTTT. This sequence joins TRBV5-1 and TRBJ2-2, with D perhaps matching TRBD1 or TRBD2 (5 bases each). The CDR3 extends over 15 amino acids. The ends were cut back, 6 bases at V and 7 bases at J, with 19 bases in the middle. The germline gives CDR1 SGHRS, CDR2 YFSETQ.

The chain employs TRBV12-5 and TRBJ2-5; TRBD2 matches 9 bases. V was clipped by 6 bases and J by 3 bases; unmatched bases: 5. This CDR3 comprises 14 residues. Looked up from germline, CDR1 is LGHNT and CDR2 is FRNRAP. CDR3 loop: CASGPGLAEETQYF. The CDR3, as DNA: TGTGCTAGTGGCCCGGGACTAGCTGAAGAGACCCAGTACTTC.

This clonotype was seen a handful of times. V and J are TRBV21-1 and TRBJ2-5; TRBD1, the table's D call, was not compared with the DNA. TRBV21-1 is recorded as a pseudogene. The CDR3 extends over 14 amino acids. CDR3 amino acids: CASSKGQPQETQYF. The CDR3 DNA is TGTGCCAGCAGCAAAGGACAGCCCCAAGAGACCCAGTACTTC.

The V and J genes are TRBV18 and TRBJ2-7; D tentatively fits TRBD1 or TRBD2 (5 bases each). V was clipped by 2 bases and J by 6 bases, with 11 bases between them. The length of the CDR3 is 13 residues. The germline CDR1 and CDR2 sequences are KGHSH and LQKENI. The CDR3 protein is CASSPFKGPEQYF. CDR3 in DNA: TGTGCCAGCTCACCATTCAAGGGACCCGAGCAGTACTTC.

This clonotype was recorded a few times. The CDR3: CATSDVQGIYTQYF. In DNA form, the CDR3 reads TGTGCCACCAGTGACGTTCAGGGGATTTATACGCAGTATTTT. The chain couples TRBV24-1 to TRBJ2-3; the D gene is possibly TRBD1 (6 bases). V lost 4 bases, J lost 7 bases, and 14 bases lay in between. Per the germline V gene, CDR1 is KGHDR and CDR2 is SFDVKD. The CDR3 is 14 amino acids.